This TCR beta chain was recovered during a study of cytomegalovirus exposure and HLA in healthy donors. Primers for the PCR totalled 60 Vbeta and 13 Jbeta. Sequencing used immunoSEQ multiplex PCR; TCRdb keeps in-frame clones, though not all of them. The sample holds around 110,000 clones, roughly four fifths seen once. Germline V CDR1 and CDR2: MGHRA, YSYEKL. This CDR3 is 14 amino acids long. V was trimmed by 0 bases and J by 6 bases, leaving 8 bases between them. The rearrangement joins TRBV4-1 to TRBJ1-4; the D gene is possibly TRBD1 (6 bases). The sequence was obtained from a man aged 50-60 years in good health and CMV-seronegative. Material for sequencing was PBMCs. CDR3 residues: CASSQEPGDEKLFF. The CDR3 coding sequence is TGCGCCAGCAGCCAAGAACCAGGGGATGAAAAACTGTTTTTT.